Shown below are 14 T cell receptor beta chains from a single sample sequenced in a study of beta chain features in type 1 diabetes. The study reverse transcribed the entire isolated RNA, so it sequenced expressed TCRB transcripts. TCRdb's copy holds only in-frame clones and misses some; the assay was immunoSEQ multiplex PCR. The sample lists about 400,000 clones; around 12% were seen once. Material for sequencing was naive CD4+ T cells from blood. The source is a man younger than 30 in good health.

The chain couples TRBV5-1 to TRBJ2-5, with D maybe TRBD2 (5 bases). The CDR3 covers 13 residues. V shed 2 bases and J shed 5 bases, with 10 bases lying between them. Germline V gene lookup returns CDR1 SGHRS and CDR2 YFSETQ. CDR3 loop: CASSFGDSETQYF. For the CDR3, the DNA is TGCGCCAGCAGCTTCGGGGATTCGGAGACCCAGTACTTC. Full variable domain (remainder filled in from reference TRBV5-1 and TRBJ2-5): KAGVTQTPRYLIKTRGQQVTLSCSPISGHRSVSWYQQTPGQGLQFLFEYFSETQRNKGNFPGRFSGRQFSNSRSEMNVSTLELGDSALYLCASSFGDSETQYFGPGTRLLVL.

The CDR3 loop is CASSGTGTGVFREQYF. The CDR3 DNA reads as TGTGCCAGCAGTGGAACCGGGACAGGGGTTTTTAGAGAGCAGTACTTC. This sequence joins TRBV28 and TRBJ2-7, with 10 bases identical to TRBD1. The V gene's germline CDR1 is MDHEN and CDR2 SYDVKM. CDR3 length equals 16 residues. Unmatched junction bases numbered 14, after V lost 5 bases and J lost 7 bases. Full variable domain (rest looked up from reference TRBV28 and TRBJ2-7): DVKVTQSSRYLVKRTGEKVFLECVQDMDHENMFWYRQDPGLGLRLIYFSYDVKMKEKGDIPEGYSVSREKKERFSLILESASTNQTSMYLCASSGTGTGVFREQYFGPGTRLTVT.

This clone has only a few counts. V usage is TRBV9 and J usage is TRBJ2-1; tentatively, D is TRBD2 (6 bases). Germline loops: CDR1 SGDLS, CDR2 YYNGEE. The germline V and J ends were trimmed by 0 bases and 15 bases, with 25 bases remaining between them. The CDR3 loop spans 16 amino acids. Here the CDR3 DNA reads TGTGCCAGCAGCGTAGAACCTAACCCCCGGGGGAACGGGCTGTTCTTC. As protein: CASSVEPNPRGNGLFF.

This chain links TRBV6-6 with TRBJ1-1; D is unclear. CDR3 length: 14 amino acids. V shed 0 bases and J shed 0 bases, with 5 bases lying between them. Germline V gene sequence: CDR1 MNHNY, CDR2 SVGAGI (reference sequence). The chain's CDR3 is CASSYSSVNTEAFF. For the CDR3, the DNA is TGTGCCAGCAGTTACTCTTCAGTGAACACTGAAGCTTTCTTT.

The chain has TRBV7-9 and TRBJ1-4; D not certain. Germline assignment: CDR1 SEHNR and CDR2 FQNEAQ (reference sequence). CDR3 length: 13 amino acids. Trimming left V 3 bases short and J 3 bases short, with 5 bases between. This chain's CDR3 is CASSFAANEKLFF. As DNA, the CDR3 is TGTGCCAGCAGCTTCGCAGCTAATGAAAAACTGTTTTTT. Combining the CDR3 with reference TRBV7-9 and TRBJ1-4 gives the whole variable domain DTGVSQNPRHKITKRGQNVTFRCDPISEHNRLYWYRQTLGQGPEFLTYFQNEAQLEKSRLLSDRFSAERPKGSFSTLEIQRTEQGDSAMYLCASSFAANEKLFFGSGTQLSVL.

This clone came up a few times. This chain joins TRBV11-2 and TRBJ1-4, with D perhaps matching TRBD1 (5 bases). Germline assignment: CDR1 SGHAT and CDR2 FQNNGV. The CDR3 is made up of 14 amino acids. The V end was cut by 6 bases, the J end by 6 bases, with 14 bases between. CDR3 in amino acids: CASRTGRGDEKLFF. CDR3 nucleotides: TGTGCCAGCAGGACCGGGCGGGGGGATGAAAAACTGTTTTTT.

The chain uses TRBV7-9 and TRBJ2-5; D unclear. The V gene's germline CDR1 is SEHNR and CDR2 FQNEAQ (reference sequence). There are 13 residues in the CDR3. The V end lost 2 bases, the J end lost 2 bases, and 6 bases lay between the germline ends. CDR3 region: CASSLFGQETQYF. CDR3 DNA: TGTGCCAGCAGCTTATTCGGTCAAGAGACCCAGTACTTC.

Only a few counts were recorded for this clone. The V call is TRBV14, the J call TRBJ2-1; possibly TRBD2 for D (6 bases). Germline lookup yields CDR1 SGHDN and CDR2 FVKESK. V was cut by 6 bases and J by 9 bases, with 21 bases left in between. This CDR3 has 15 amino acids. The CDR3 DNA follows: TGTGCCAGCAGGGACACCGGGACGAGGAGGGGTGAGCAGTTCTTC. The encoded protein is CASRDTGTRRGEQFF.

The chain uses TRBV10-3 and TRBJ2-7; D is perhaps TRBD1 (5 bases). The CDR3 length is 14 residues. Germline lookup yields CDR1 ENHRY and CDR2 SYGVKD. V dropped 11 bases and J dropped 2 bases, with 19 bases sitting between them. The CDR3 nucleotides read TGTGCCGGGGCCGCCGGCCAGGGCGCCTACGAGCAGTACTTC. Translation: CAGAAGQGAYEQYF.

This chain connects TRBV6-6 to TRBJ1-4; 8 bases map to TRBD1. J was trimmed by 8 bases and V by 6 bases; bases with no gene match: 11. CDR1 and CDR2 from the germline V gene are MNHNY and SVGAGI (reference sequence). The CDR3 spans 15 residues. As DNA, the CDR3 is TGTGCCAGCAGCAAAACAGGGGGGAGAGACGAAAAACTGTTTTTT. As protein: CASSKTGGRDEKLFF.

This clone appeared once. The rearrangement links TRBV2 to TRBJ1-2; 9 bases are shared with TRBD1. The CDR3 contains 15 residues. Germline lookup yields CDR1 SNHLY and CDR2 FYNNEI. After removal of 9 bases from V and 8 bases from J, the junction contained 16 bases not matched to a gene. In nucleotides, the CDR3 is TGTGCCAGACAAAAGTCCCGGGACAGGGTACAGGGCTACACCTTC. This sequence encodes CARQKSRDRVQGYTF.

This chain uses TRBV19 with TRBJ1-1; 7 nucleotides agree with TRBD1. Germline CDR1 is LNHDA and CDR2 is SQIVND (reference sequence). The CDR3 is made up of 14 amino acids. V dropped 4 bases and J dropped 4; count of bases not matched to a gene: 6. CDR3 sequence (DNA): TGTGCCAGTAGTACCCGGGACAGCCTCACTGAAGCTTTCTTT. This sequence encodes CASSTRDSLTEAFF.

V and J are TRBV7-3 and TRBJ1-2; TRBD1 might be the D (6 bases). The CDR3 is 16 residues long. Germline V gene data show CDR1 as SGHTA and CDR2 as FQGTGA. Trimming removed 5 bases from V and 2 bases from J, with 18 bases in between. CDR3 sequence reads: CASSPRGDTPNYGYTF. The CDR3 bases are TGTGCCAGCAGCCCCCGGGGGGACACACCGAACTATGGCTACACCTTC.

This clone was seen a few times. The chain combines TRBV4-3 with TRBJ1-5, with D unclear. V was cut by 0 bases and J by 3 bases, with 6 bases left in between. Germline CDR1 reads LGHNA; CDR2 reads YSLEER. The CDR3 sequence is 14 residues long. CDR3 in DNA: TGCGCCAGCAGCCAAGAGCTAAACAATCAGCCCCAGCATTTT. This gives the protein CASSQELNNQPQHF.